The T cell receptor beta chain under discussion was sequenced for a study of a mutant IDH1 vaccine in newly diagnosed glioma. Across the whole study: Vaccines began 4-6 weeks after radiotherapy alone, or with temozolomide cycles. Treated patients, 62.5% male and 37.5% female, averaged about 40 years of age. Receipt of radiotherapy, temozolomide, or both preceded the study, and most received both.

Turning to this clone: Its matching antigen is unknown.

The protocol was immunoSEQ multiplex PCR, while the TCRdb copy is restricted to in-frame clones and leaves out a portion. This table has over 35,000 clones, about 88% appearing once. Regarding time point: week 23, last vaccination. Topical imiquimod was applied with each vaccine dose, which held 300 ug of mutant IDH1 20-mer peptide. Donors had new IDH1-mutant astrocytomas of WHO grade 3 or 4 (ATRX-lost). The CDR3 is 15 amino acids. V was trimmed by 5 bases and J by 5 bases, leaving 15 bases between them. CDR1 is SGHTA and CDR2 is FQGNSA in the germline V gene. This rearrangement joins TRBV7-2 to TRBJ2-2; possible D gene TRBD2, 6 bases. The source is a woman younger than 30 with glioma. Some clones in this sample may be carry-over from other donors' samples. This material consisted of PBMCs, taken from a glioma patient whose treatment included an IDH1 peptide vaccine. CDR3 in amino acids: CASSNGLSQTGELFF. The CDR3, as DNA: TGTGCCAGCAGCAATGGACTAAGCCAAACCGGGGAGCTGTTTTTT.